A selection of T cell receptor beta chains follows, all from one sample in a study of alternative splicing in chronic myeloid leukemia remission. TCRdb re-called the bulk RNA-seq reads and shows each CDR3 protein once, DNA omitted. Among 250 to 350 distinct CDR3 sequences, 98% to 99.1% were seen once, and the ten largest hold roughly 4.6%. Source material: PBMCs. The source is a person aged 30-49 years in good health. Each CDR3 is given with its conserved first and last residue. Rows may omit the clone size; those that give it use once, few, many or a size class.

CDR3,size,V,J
CASSPLGGRNEKLFF,NA,TRBV4-3,TRBJ1-4
CATTDGTNQPQHF,NA,TRBV24-1,TRBJ1-5
CASSVRGGAEAFF,NA,TRBV21-1,TRBJ1-1
CASRGRAGESYNEQFF,once,TRBV6-1,TRBJ2-1
CAISEWDRTNEQFF,NA,TRBV10-3,TRBJ2-1
CASSYQGVTNEQFF,NA,TRBV6-5,TRBJ2-1
CASSLRGTSGRTDTQYF,NA,TRBV5-5,TRBJ2-3
CASSQGNPEWDTIYF,once,TRBV3-1,TRBJ1-3
CASSPSSRQGYGYTF,NA,TRBV18,TRBJ1-2
CASSQASANTEAFF,NA,TRBV4-2,TRBJ1-1
CSARTVSGYTF,NA,TRBV20-1,TRBJ1-2
CASSYGSGTGYEKLFF,few,TRBV6-5,TRBJ1-4
CASSSMTGGDIQYF,NA,TRBV5-1,TRBJ2-4
CASSRDRGSYEQYF,NA,TRBV2,TRBJ2-7
CASSNRLGYTF,NA,TRBV28,TRBJ1-2
CASSPPRRGLNTEAFF,NA,TRBV2,TRBJ1-1
CASSPEDRGHYGYTF,NA,TRBV18,TRBJ1-2